The subject of this entry is one TCR beta chain. Its antigen remains unidentified. Base qualities are not provided; no much larger clone lies one nucleotide away. The data stem from a study of post-analysis software for immune sequencing data (dated by TCRdb to between 2015 and 2017). Regarding the study in general: Relapsing-remitting, secondary progressive and progressive-relapsing multiple sclerosis were recorded as disease courses, and subtype annotation was lacking for some patients. Patient repertoires were compared against around twelve previously published healthy control repertoires from donors aged about 6 to 26 years. A subset of samples was prepared in parallel using single-end sample barcoding, then pooled and co-amplified after Illumina adapter ligation. The investigation overall reported the following: The control group was slightly older than the multiple sclerosis patient group. Normalized Chao1 diversity was significantly lower in multiple sclerosis patients than controls, suggesting substantial peripheral T-cell clonal expansion. Strong co-clustering of samples prepared in the same batch was shown by direct clustering with F measure, prompting a batch-effect correction. Significantly higher frequencies in patients than in controls were found for roughly five TRBV segments, including TRBV5-6, TRBV5-1 and TRBV20-1.

The protocol used for the library was PCR. The reads were generated on an Illumina HiSeq 2500. To reduce PCR and sequencing biases, unique molecular identifiers were incorporated into the TCR beta cDNA libraries. Approximately 500,000 cDNA molecules were obtained per 1 to 10 million input T cells, so each molecule approximated one T cell. The patient libraries were prepared and sequenced using the same protocol as the earlier healthy control dataset. Within a given batch, samples were prepared together, multiplexed and sequenced on the same HiSeq lane. In the original analysis: Raw barcoded reads were processed with MIGEC, discarding single-read molecular identifier groups before consensus assembly and CDR3 extraction. Clonotype tables were post-analysed with VDJtools, and diversity was normalized by down-sampling all datasets to the smallest sample size. To correct batch-related cross-sample contamination, repertoire overlap clustering matched CDR3 amino acid sequences but not nucleotide sequences. In-frame beta chains were kept once TCRdb had trimmed the public reads at Q25 with fastp and called clones with MiXCR. When rows share a CDR3 protein, they turn into one entry using the most common DNA and genes. TCRdb, rather than the study authors, made the V and J calls. Present in this sample are 700,000 to 800,000 distinct CDR3 sequences, 30% of which were seen just once. Roughly 0.57% of the sample comes from the top ten.

V loses 7 bases at its end and J loses 1 base; junction bases beyond the gene matches: 3. The CDR1 and CDR2 encoded by the germline V gene are MNHNS and SASEGT. The CDR3 holds 14 amino acids from the cysteine to the phenylalanine. Only the CDR3 portion is preserved as DNA: 42 bases, with reading frame beginning at the first base. To demonstrate the VDJtools post-analysis software, TCR beta repertoires were profiled from the peripheral blood of 13 young patients with multiple sclerosis. Multiple sclerosis patients were children and adolescents aged about 6 to 15 years. The sequencing input was blood. The sequence was collected from a girl under 18 with multiple sclerosis. The chain is encoded by TRBV6-1 joined to TRBJ2-3; 9 bases in the middle match TRBD1. The CDR3 loop reads CASIRDRGTDTQYF. In nucleotide form, the sequence is TGTGCCAGCATTCGGGACAGGGGCACAGATACGCAGTATTTT.